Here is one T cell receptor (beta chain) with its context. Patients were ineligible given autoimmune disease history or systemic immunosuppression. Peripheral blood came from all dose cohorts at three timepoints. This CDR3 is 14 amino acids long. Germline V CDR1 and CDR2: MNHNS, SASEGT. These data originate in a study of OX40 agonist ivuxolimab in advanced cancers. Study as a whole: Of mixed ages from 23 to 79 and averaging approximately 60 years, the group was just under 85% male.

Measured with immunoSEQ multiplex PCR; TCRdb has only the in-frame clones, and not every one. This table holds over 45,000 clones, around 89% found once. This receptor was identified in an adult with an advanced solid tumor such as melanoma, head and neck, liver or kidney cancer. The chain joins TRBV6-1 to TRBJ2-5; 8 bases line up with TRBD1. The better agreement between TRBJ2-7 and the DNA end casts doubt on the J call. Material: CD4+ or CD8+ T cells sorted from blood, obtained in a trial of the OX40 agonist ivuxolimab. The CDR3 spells CASSQWTGTYEQYF. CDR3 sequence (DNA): TGTGCCAGCAGTCAATGGACAGGGACCTACGAGCAGTACTTC.